Presented here are 9 T cell receptor beta chains from one specimen sequenced in a study of shared clonotypes between healthy human individuals. Measured with immunoSEQ multiplex PCR; TCRdb has only the in-frame clones, and not every one. The table has roughly 2,500,000 clones, roughly 93% seen once. Sequencing was performed on naive CD4+ T cells from PBMCs. As to subset: CD45RA+ positively selected. Receptor source: a man between 18 and 29 years old in good health. Some clones in this sample may be carry-over from other donors' samples.

The J gene is TRBJ1-2, the V gene TRBV2; D unclear. V lost 2 bases to trimming and J lost 4 bases, with 8 bases between them. This CDR3 spans 13 amino acids. Germline loops: CDR1 SNHLY, CDR2 FYNNEI. CDR3 sequence (DNA): TGTGCCAGCAGTGAAATTCGGGTCTATGGCTACACCTTC. This gives the protein CASSEIRVYGYTF.

The count of this clone is one. This rearrangement joins TRBV2 to TRBJ1-4, with 8 bases aligning to TRBD1. J gave up 5 bases and V 1 base, and 6 bases lay outside the gene matches. The CDR3 loop spans 16 amino acids. Germline loops: CDR1 SNHLY, CDR2 FYNNEI. The CDR3 region is CASSEVGTGLNEKLFF. The CDR3 bases are TGTGCCAGCAGTGAAGTCGGGACAGGACTAAATGAAAAACTGTTTTTT.

This clone was recorded once. The V gene is TRBV14, the J gene TRBJ2-3; D perhaps matches TRBD2 (5 bases). Germline V gene data show CDR1 as SGHDN and CDR2 as FVKESK. The CDR3 spans 16 residues. V lost 0 bases and J 3 bases, leaving 13 bases between the germline ends. CDR3 coding DNA: TGTGCCAGCAGCCAAGATGCACTAGTTCGGACAGATACGCAGTATTTT. Protein: CASSQDALVRTDTQYF.

V gene TRBV6-1 combines with J gene TRBJ2-5; 12 nucleotides match TRBD2. Per germline, CDR1 MNHNS and CDR2 SASEGT. Trimming cost V 5 bases and J 5 bases; bases outside gene matches: 3. This CDR3 comprises 14 residues. CDR3 residues: CASSLAGGRETQYF. Here the CDR3 DNA reads TGTGCCAGCAGTCTAGCGGGAGGGCGGGAGACCCAGTACTTC.

The CDR3 sequence: CASSEVHLNQPQHF. CDR3 nucleotide sequence: TGTGCCAGCAGTGAAGTACACCTCAATCAGCCCCAGCATTTT. The chain couples TRBV2 to TRBJ1-5, with no clear D. The CDR3 spans 14 residues. CDR1 and CDR2 from the germline V gene are SNHLY and FYNNEI. Trimming left V 1 base short and J 3 bases short, with 7 bases between.

This clone was observed a single time. This chain uses TRBV4-3 with TRBJ1-1; maybe TRBD1 (5 bases). V was clipped by 0 bases and J by 4 bases, with 27 bases between them. CDR1 and CDR2 (germline): LGHNA, YSLEER. CDR3 length: 20 residues. In nucleotides, the CDR3 is TGCGCCAGCAGCCAAGATCTTCTCCGCAGTGTGGGGGATCGGGCCACTGAAGCTTTCTTT. Its protein product is CASSQDLLRSVGDRATEAFF.

The V call is TRBV5-1, the J call TRBJ2-1, with TRBD2 identical over 11 bases. Germline V gene data show CDR1 as SGHRS and CDR2 as YFSETQ. The CDR3 is 14 amino acids. V was pared by 7 bases and J by 8 bases, with 8 bases of the junction left unmatched. The CDR3 spells CASGSRLAGHEQFF. The CDR3 DNA follows: TGCGCCAGCGGCTCCCGACTAGCGGGACATGAGCAGTTCTTC.

This clone was seen a single time. This rearrangement joins TRBV28 to TRBJ2-5; 10 bases map to TRBD1. Germline V gene data show CDR1 as MDHEN and CDR2 as SYDVKM. V shed 3 bases, J shed 3 bases, and the junction held 4 bases outside the gene matches. The CDR3 consists of 15 residues. CDR3 nucleotide sequence: TGTGCCAGCAGTTTCACCGGGACAGGGGAAGAGACCCAGTACTTC. It translates to CASSFTGTGEETQYF.

This sequence joins TRBV7-9 and TRBJ2-1, with TRBD2 matching 7 bases. Germline values: CDR1 SEHNR, CDR2 FQNEAQ (reference sequence). After removal of 9 bases from V and 6 bases from J, the junction contained 11 bases not matched to a gene. This CDR3 region has 14 residues. CDR3 DNA: TGTGCCAGGGCCAGCGGGATGGAGGGCAATGAGCAGTTCTTC. Translating gives CARASGMEGNEQFF.